This is a list of T cell receptor beta chains from one sample in a study of memory CD4+ T cells and cytomegalovirus serostatus. TCRdb's table, derived via immunoSEQ multiplex PCR, lists solely in-frame clones and lacks some. The table includes roughly 39,000 clones, around 79% detected once. The sample comprised memory CD4+ T cells from blood. The receptors come from an adult in good health and CMV-seronegative. The CDR3 runs from the conserved cysteine through the conserved F or W. A D gene is named only where the DNA matches it firmly. Expanded clones get a size class; other rows say once, few or many, or leave the size out.

v_call,j_call,d_call,cdr3_length,clone_size,cdr3_aa,cdr3_nt
TRBV5-4,TRBJ2-2,TRBD2,16,-,CASSLSSGGNTGELFF,TGTGCCAGCAGCTTGTCCTCGGGGGGTAACACCGGGGAGCTGTTTTTT
TRBV6-1,TRBJ2-7,-,14,few,CASRTGTSSYEQYF,TGTGCCAGCAGGACCGGGACTTCCTCCTACGAGCAGTACTTC
TRBV10-2,TRBJ1-5,-,14,-,CASSEGSGNQPQHF,TGCGCCAGCAGTGAGGGGAGCGGCAATCAGCCCCAGCATTTT
TRBV10-3,TRBJ1-2,TRBD1,15,once,CAISESRQGDYGYTF,TGTGCCATCAGTGAGTCACGCCAGGGGGACTATGGCTACACCTTC
TRBV2,TRBJ1-5,TRBD1,14,-,CASTRTGKNQPQHF,TGTGCCAGCACTCGGACAGGGAAGAATCAGCCCCAGCATTTT
TRBV19,TRBJ2-7,-,15,-,CASSQGLSIYYEQYF,TGTGCCAGTAGCCAAGGACTAAGCATTTACTACGAGCAGTACTTC
TRBV19,TRBJ1-5,-,16,-,CASSSRDGFGNQPQHF,TGTGCCAGTTCGTCCCGGGACGGGTTTGGCAATCAGCCCCAGCATTTT
TRBV15,TRBJ1-5,TRBD1,16,-,CATSRGDRRGNQPQHF,TGTGCCACCAGCAGAGGGGACAGGAGAGGCAATCAGCCCCAGCATTTT
TRBV27,TRBJ2-5,-,17,once,CASSLEGPRSAQETQYF,TGTGCCAGCAGTTTAGAGGGACCGCGGTCGGCTCAAGAGACCCAGTACTTC
TRBV19,TRBJ1-5,TRBD1,15,few,CASSIGGQGNQPQHF,TGTGCCAGTAGTATAGGGGGACAGGGAAATCAGCCCCAGCATTTT
TRBV6-5,TRBJ2-5,-,13,-,CASSRHRTETQYF,TGTGCCAGCAGTCGCCACCGGACGGAGACCCAGTACTTC
TRBV10-3,TRBJ2-3,-,11,-,CAISELDTQYF,TGTGCCATCAGTGAATTAGATACGCAGTATTTT
TRBV2,TRBJ1-1,-,13,-,CASRPTTNTEAFF,TGTGCCAGCCGCCCGACAACCAACACTGAAGCTTTCTTT
TRBV5-4,TRBJ2-2,TRBD2,15,-,CASSKGLENTGELFF,TGTGCCAGCAGCAAGGGACTAGAGAACACCGGGGAGCTGTTTTTT
TRBV7-3,TRBJ2-1,-,14,-,CASSSPAGNNEQFF,TGTGCCAGCAGCTCTCCCGCGGGGAACAATGAGCAGTTCTTC
TRBV5-1,TRBJ2-7,TRBD1,15,-,CASSTRDRGIYEQYF,TGCGCCAGCAGCACCCGGGACAGGGGAATATACGAGCAGTACTTC
TRBV15,TRBJ1-5,TRBD1,18,-,CATSRMDLKTGSNQPQHF,TGTGCCACCAGCAGGATGGATCTAAAGACAGGGAGCAATCAGCCCCAGCATTTT
TRBV2,TRBJ1-4,-,14,-,CASSAARVHEKLFF,TGTGCCAGCAGCGCTGCCAGGGTTCATGAAAAACTGTTTTTT
TRBV7-6,TRBJ2-1,TRBD2,16,-,CASSPDRTRSYNEQFF,TGTGCCAGCAGCCCGGATAGGACTAGGTCCTACAATGAGCAGTTCTTC
TRBV30,TRBJ1-1,-,12,-,CAWSVTRAEAFF,TGTGCCTGGAGTGTAACCCGGGCTGAAGCTTTCTTT
TRBV5-1,TRBJ2-3,TRBD1,16,once,CASNSQGAPSTDTQYF,TGCGCCAGCAACTCACAGGGGGCGCCCAGCACAGATACGCAGTATTTT
TRBV18,TRBJ2-5,-,13,-,CASSPTQRETQYF,TGTGCCAGCTCACCAACCCAGAGAGAGACCCAGTACTTC